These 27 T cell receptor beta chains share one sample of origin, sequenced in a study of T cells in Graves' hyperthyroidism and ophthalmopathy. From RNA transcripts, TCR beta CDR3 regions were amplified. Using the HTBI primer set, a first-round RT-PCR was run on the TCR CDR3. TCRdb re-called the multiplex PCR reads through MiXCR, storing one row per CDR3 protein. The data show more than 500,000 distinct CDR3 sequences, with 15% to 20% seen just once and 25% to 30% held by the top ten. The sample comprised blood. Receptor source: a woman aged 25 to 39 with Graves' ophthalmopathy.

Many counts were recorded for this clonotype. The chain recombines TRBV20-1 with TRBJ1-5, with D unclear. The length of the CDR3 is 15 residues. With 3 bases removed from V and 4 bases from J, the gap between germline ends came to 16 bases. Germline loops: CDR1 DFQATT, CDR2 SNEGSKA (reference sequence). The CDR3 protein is CSASMDPARNQPQHF. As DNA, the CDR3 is TGCAGTGCTAGTATGGACCCCGCTCGGAATCAGCCCCAGCATTTT.

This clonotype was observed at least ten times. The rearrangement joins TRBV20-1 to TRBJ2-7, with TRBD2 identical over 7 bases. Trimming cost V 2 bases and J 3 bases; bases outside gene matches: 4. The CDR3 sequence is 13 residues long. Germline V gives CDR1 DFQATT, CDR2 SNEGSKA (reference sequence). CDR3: CSARPSGIYEQYF. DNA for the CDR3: TGCAGTGCTAGACCTAGCGGAATCTACGAGCAGTACTTC.

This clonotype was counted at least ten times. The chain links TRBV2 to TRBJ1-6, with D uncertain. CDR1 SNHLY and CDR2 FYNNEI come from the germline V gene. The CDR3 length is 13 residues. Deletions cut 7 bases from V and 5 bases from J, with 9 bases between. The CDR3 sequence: CASKVENNSPLHF. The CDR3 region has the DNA TGTGCCAGCAAGGTCGAAAATAATTCACCCCTCCACTTT.

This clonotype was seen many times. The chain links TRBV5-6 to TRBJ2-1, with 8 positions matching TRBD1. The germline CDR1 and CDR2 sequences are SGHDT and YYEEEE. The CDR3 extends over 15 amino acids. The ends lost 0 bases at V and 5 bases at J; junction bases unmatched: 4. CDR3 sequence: CASSLGGQGNNEQFF. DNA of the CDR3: TGTGCCAGCAGCTTGGGTGGACAGGGAAACAATGAGCAGTTCTTC.

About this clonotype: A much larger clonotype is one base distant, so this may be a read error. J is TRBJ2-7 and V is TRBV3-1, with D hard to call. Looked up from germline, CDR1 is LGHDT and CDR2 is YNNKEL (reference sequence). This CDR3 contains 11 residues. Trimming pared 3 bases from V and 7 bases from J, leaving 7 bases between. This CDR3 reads CASSQVREQYF. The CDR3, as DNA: TGTGCCAGCAGCCAGGTACGAGAGCAGTACTTC.

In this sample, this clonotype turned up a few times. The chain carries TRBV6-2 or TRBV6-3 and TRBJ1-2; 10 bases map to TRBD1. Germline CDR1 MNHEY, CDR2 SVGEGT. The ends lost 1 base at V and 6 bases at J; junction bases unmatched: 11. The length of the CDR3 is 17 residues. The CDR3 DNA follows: TGTGCCAGCAGTTACTTTCCCCGGACGACAGGGGGCGATGGCTACACCTTC. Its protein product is CASSYFPRTTGGDGYTF.

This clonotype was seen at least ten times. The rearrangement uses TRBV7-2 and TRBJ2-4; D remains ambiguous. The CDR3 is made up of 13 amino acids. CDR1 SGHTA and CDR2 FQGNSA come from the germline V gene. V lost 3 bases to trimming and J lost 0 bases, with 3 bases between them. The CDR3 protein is CASSFQAKNIQYF. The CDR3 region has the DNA TGTGCCAGCAGCTTCCAAGCCAAAAACATTCAGTACTTC.

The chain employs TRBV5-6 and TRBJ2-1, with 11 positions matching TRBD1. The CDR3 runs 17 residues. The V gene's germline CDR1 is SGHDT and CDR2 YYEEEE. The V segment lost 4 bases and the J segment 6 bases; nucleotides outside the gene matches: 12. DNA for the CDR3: TGTGCCAGCAGCCCCACCTTTGGGACAGGGGGACTCAATGAGCAGTTCTTC. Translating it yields CASSPTFGTGGLNEQFF.

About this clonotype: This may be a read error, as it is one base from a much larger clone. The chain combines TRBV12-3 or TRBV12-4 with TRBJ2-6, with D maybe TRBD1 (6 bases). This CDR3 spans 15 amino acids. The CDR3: CASRKTGSGANALTF. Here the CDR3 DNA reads TGTGCCAGCAGAAAAACAGGGTCTGGGGCCAACGCCCTGACTTTC.

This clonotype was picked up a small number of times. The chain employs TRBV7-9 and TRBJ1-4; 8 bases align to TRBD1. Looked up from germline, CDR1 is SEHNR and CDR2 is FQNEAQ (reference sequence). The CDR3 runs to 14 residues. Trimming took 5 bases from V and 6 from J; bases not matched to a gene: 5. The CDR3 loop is CASSLRGPDEKLFF. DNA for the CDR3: TGTGCCAGCAGCCTCAGGGGGCCAGATGAAAAACTGTTTTTT.

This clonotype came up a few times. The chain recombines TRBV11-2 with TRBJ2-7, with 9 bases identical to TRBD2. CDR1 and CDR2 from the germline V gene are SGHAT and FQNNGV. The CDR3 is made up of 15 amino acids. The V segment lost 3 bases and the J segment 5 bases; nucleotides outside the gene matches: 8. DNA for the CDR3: TGTGCCAGCAGCTTTCGCGGGAGGGCCAAGGACGAGCAGTACTTC. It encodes CASSFRGRAKDEQYF.

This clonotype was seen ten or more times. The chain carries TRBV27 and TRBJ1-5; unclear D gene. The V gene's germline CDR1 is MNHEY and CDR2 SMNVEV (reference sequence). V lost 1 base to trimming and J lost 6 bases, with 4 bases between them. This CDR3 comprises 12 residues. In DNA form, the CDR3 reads TGTGCCAGCAGTTTATATGGTCAGCCCCAGCATTTT. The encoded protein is CASSLYGQPQHF.

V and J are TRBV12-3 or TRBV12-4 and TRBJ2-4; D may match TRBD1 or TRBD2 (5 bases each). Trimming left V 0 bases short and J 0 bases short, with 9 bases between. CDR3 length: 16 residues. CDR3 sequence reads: CASSLAGTVAKNIQYF. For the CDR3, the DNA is TGTGCCAGCAGTTTAGCGGGGACGGTAGCCAAAAACATTCAGTACTTC.

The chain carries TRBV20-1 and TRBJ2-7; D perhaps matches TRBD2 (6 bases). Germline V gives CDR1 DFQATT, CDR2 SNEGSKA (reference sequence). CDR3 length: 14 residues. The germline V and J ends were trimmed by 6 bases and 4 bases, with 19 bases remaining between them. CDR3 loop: CSALSGTPSYEQYF. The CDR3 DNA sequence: TGCAGTGCCCTATCCGGGACTCCCAGTTACGAGCAGTACTTC.

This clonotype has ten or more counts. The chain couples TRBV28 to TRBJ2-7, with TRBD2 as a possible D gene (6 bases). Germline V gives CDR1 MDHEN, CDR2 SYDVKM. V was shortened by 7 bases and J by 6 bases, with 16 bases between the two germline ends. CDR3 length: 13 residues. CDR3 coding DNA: TGTGCCAGCATTGACCCGGGGGATTTCGAGCAGTACTTC. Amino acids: CASIDPGDFEQYF.

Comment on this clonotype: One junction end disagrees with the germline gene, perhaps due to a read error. CDR3 nucleotides: TGTGCCGGCAGCTCTTCGACAGGGTACCCCACAGATACGCAGTATTTT. Translation: CAGSSSTGYPTDTQYF. The V and J genes are TRBV7-9 and TRBJ2-3, with 7 positions matching TRBD1. Germline values: CDR1 SEHNR, CDR2 FQNEAQ (reference sequence). The CDR3 runs to 16 residues.

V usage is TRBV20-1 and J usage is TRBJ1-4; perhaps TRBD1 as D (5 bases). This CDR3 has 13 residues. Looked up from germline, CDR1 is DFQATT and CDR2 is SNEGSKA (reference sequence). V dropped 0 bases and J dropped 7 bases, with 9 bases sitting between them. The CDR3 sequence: CSARDGTSEKLFF. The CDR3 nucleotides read TGCAGTGCTAGAGACGGGACGTCTGAAAAACTGTTTTTT.

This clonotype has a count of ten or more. CDR3 sequence (DNA): TGTGCCAGCAGCCAAGGAACTAGCGGTAGCACAGATACGCAGTATTTT. It encodes CASSQGTSGSTDTQYF. The chain combines TRBV3-1 with TRBJ2-3; TRBD2 matches at 8 bases. The trim removed 1 base at V and 0 bases at J, leaving 3 bases unmatched. The CDR3 length is 16 residues. Germline V gene lookup returns CDR1 LGHDT and CDR2 YNNKEL (reference sequence).

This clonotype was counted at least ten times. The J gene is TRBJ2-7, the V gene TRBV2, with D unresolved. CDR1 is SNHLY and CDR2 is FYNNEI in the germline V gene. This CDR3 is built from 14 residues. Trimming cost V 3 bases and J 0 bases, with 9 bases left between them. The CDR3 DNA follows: TGTGCCAGCAGTGACAGGTGGACCTCCTACGAGCAGTACTTC. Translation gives CASSDRWTSYEQYF.

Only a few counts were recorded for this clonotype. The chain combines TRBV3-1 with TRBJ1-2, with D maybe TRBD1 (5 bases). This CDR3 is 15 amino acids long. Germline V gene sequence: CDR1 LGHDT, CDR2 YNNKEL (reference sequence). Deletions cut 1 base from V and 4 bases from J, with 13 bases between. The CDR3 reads CASSQGFEGSYGYTF. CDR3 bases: TGTGCCAGCAGCCAAGGATTTGAGGGGAGCTATGGCTACACCTTC. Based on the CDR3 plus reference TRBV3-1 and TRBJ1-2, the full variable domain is DTAVSQTPKYLVTQMGNDKSIKCEQNLGHDTMYWYKQDSKKFLKIMFSYNNKELIINETVPNRFSPKSPDKAHLNLHINSLELGDSAVYFCASSQGFEGSYGYTFGSGTRLTVV.

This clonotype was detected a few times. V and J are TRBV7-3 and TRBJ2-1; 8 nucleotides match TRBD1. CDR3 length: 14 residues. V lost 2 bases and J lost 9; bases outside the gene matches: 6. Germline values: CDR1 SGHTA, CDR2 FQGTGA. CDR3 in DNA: TGTGCCAGCAGCTTATCGGGGACAGGACGTGAGCAGTTCTTC. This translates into CASSLSGTGREQFF. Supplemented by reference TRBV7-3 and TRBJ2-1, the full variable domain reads GAGVSQTPSNKVTEKGKYVELRCDPISGHTALYWYRQSLGQGPEFLIYFQGTGAADDSGLPNDRFFAVRPEGSVSTLKIQRTERGDSAVYLCASSLSGTGREQFFGPGTRLTVL.

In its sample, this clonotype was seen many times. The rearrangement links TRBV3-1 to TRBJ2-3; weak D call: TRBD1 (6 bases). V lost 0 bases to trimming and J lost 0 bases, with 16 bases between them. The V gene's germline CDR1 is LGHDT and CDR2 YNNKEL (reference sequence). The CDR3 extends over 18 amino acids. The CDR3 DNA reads TGTGCCAGCAGCCAAGATTCGACAGGACCGACTAGCACAGATACGCAGTATTTT. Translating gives CASSQDSTGPTSTDTQYF.

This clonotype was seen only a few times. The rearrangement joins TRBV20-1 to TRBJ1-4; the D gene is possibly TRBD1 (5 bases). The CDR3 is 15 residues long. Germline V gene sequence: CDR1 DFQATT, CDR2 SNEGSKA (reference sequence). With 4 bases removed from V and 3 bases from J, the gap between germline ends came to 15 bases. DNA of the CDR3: TGCAGTGCTATACGGGGGTTAGTGGCTAATGAAAAACTGTTTTTT. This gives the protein CSAIRGLVANEKLFF.

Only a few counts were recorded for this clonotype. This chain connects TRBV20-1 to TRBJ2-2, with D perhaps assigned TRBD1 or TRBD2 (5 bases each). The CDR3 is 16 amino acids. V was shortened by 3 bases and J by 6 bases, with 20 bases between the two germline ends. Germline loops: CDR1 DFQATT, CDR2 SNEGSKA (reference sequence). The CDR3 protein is CSASRPGTFLAGELFF. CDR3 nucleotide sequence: TGCAGTGCTAGTAGGCCAGGGACCTTTTTAGCCGGGGAGCTGTTTTTT.

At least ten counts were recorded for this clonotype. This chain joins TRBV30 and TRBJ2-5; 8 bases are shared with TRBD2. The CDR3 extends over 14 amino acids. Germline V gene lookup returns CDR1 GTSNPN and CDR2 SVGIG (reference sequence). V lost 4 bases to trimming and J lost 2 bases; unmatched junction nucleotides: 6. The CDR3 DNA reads TGTGCCTGGACGTGGAGCGGGGGTCAAGAGACCCAGTACTTC. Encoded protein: CAWTWSGGQETQYF.

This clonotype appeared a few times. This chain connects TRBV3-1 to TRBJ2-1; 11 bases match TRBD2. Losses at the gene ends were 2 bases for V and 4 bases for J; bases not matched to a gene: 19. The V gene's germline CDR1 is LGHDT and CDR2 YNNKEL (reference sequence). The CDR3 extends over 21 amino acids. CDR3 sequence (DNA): TGTGCCAGCAGCCAACTACCCGGGGCTAGCGGGAGGAGGATCCGATACAATGAGCAGTTCTTC. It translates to CASSQLPGASGRRIRYNEQFF.

The CDR3 here is CASNLAGELNEQFF. Here the CDR3 DNA reads TGTGCCAGCAACTTAGCGGGAGAATTGAATGAGCAGTTCTTC. The rearrangement uses TRBV6-2 or TRBV6-3 and TRBJ2-1; 9 bases fit TRBD2. The V and J ends lost 7 bases and 7 bases, in that order; junction bases with no gene match: 8. Germline V gives CDR1 MNHEY, CDR2 SVGEGT. The length of the CDR3 is 14 residues.